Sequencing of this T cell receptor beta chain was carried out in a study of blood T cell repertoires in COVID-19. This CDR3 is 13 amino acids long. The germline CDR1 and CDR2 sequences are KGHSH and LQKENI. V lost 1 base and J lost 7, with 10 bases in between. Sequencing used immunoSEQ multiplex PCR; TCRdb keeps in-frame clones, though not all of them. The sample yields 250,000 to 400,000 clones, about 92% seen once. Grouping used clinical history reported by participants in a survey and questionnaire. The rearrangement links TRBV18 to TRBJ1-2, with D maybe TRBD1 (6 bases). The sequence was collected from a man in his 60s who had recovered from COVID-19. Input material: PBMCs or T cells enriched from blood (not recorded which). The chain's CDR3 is CASSPHREVGYTF. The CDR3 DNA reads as TGTGCCAGCTCACCACACAGGGAAGTTGGCTACACCTTC. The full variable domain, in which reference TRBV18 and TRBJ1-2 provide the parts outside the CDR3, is NAGVMQNPRHLVRRRGQEARLRCSPMKGHSHVYWYRQLPEEGLKFMVYLQKENIIDESGMPKERFSAEFPKEGPSILRIQQVVRGDSAAYFCASSPHREVGYTFGSGTRLTVV.